These T cell receptor beta chains were read from a single sample in a study of shared clonotypes between healthy human individuals. TCRdb's copy holds only in-frame clones and misses some; the assay was immunoSEQ multiplex PCR. The sample shows roughly 2.1 million clones, about 92% of them seen only once. Sequences were obtained from naive CD8+ T cells from PBMCs. These receptors all come from a man younger than 35 in good health. Some clones in this sample may be carry-over from other donors' samples. CDR3s include the opening cysteine and the closing phenylalanine or tryptophan. The D gene is left open where the match is weak. The size of a clone is reported for some rows only, either as once, few or many, or as a class for expanded clones.

d_gene	v_gene	j_gene	len	abundance	CDR3aa	CDR3nt
.	TRBV19	TRBJ1-1	13	.	CASTASKNTEAFF	TGTGCCAGTACCGCTTCCAAAAACACTGAAGCTTTCTTT
.	TRBV4-1	TRBJ2-7	13	.	CASSQVPSYEQYF	TGCGCCAGCAGCCAAGTCCCATCCTACGAGCAGTACTTC
.	TRBV5-1	TRBJ2-6	16	.	CASSLAGGSGANVLTF	TGCGCCAGCAGCTTGGCGGGTGGGTCTGGGGCCAACGTCCTGACTTTC
.	TRBV30	TRBJ1-1	11	few	CALEGHHEAFF	TGTGCCTTGGAGGGCCACCATGAAGCTTTCTTT
TRBD2	TRBV4-1	TRBJ2-1	17	.	CASSQEAGVYPYNEQFF	TGCGCCAGCAGCCAAGAAGCGGGAGTATACCCCTACAATGAGCAGTTCTTC
.	TRBV19	TRBJ2-1	15	.	CASSIEVSPVDEQFF	TGTGCCAGTAGTATAGAGGTCAGCCCAGTCGATGAGCAGTTCTTC
.	TRBV4-1	TRBJ1-2	11	.	CASSGGYGYTF	TGCGCCAGCAGCGGGGGCTATGGCTACACCTTC
TRBD1	TRBV5-1	TRBJ1-3	16	.	CASSPRDSYSGNTIYF	TGCGCCAGCAGCCCTAGGGACAGCTACTCTGGAAACACCATATATTTT
TRBD2	TRBV7-9	TRBJ2-1	14	few	CASSSSGNYNEQFF	TGTGCCAGCAGCTCTAGCGGGAACTACAATGAGCAGTTCTTC
.	TRBV27	TRBJ2-1	13	.	CASSFRLVGEQFF	TGTGCCAGCAGTTTTCGGCTAGTTGGTGAGCAGTTCTTC
.	TRBV6-1	TRBJ2-5	14	.	CASNTRQRGETQYF	TGTGCCAGCAACACCCGTCAAAGGGGGGAGACCCAGTACTTC
.	TRBV9	TRBJ1-1	14	few	CASSVGGTNTEAFF	TGTGCCAGCAGCGTAGGAGGGACGAACACTGAAGCTTTCTTT
TRBD1	TRBV19	TRBJ2-1	16	.	CASSLPQGAYTNEQFF	TGTGCCAGTAGTCTTCCGCAGGGGGCTTATACCAATGAGCAGTTCTTC